Listed here is a single TCR beta chain. As yet, its antigen is unknown. The germline V gene has CDR1 SGHAT and CDR2 FQDESV (reference sequence). Trimming cost V 6 bases and J 0 bases, with 12 bases left between them. There are 15 residues in the CDR3. The data stem from a study of blood T cells in healthy people across ages. Primed by a sample-barcoded 5' primer and a J-beta primer mix, a second PCR proceeded for roughly 6 to 12 cycles. Via MiXCR, TCRdb re-called the 5' RACE reads, giving one row per CDR3 protein. The sample includes roughly 700,000 distinct CDR3 sequences, about 30% of them seen just once. Study-level findings and limits: No one knew whether donors had CMV, which possibly confounded expanded clonotype changes.

The genes are TRBV11-1 and TRBJ2-1, with D possibly TRBD2 on 6 matching bases. The TCR comes from a woman aged 80 or over in good health. Sequencing was performed on blood. CDR3 loop: CASRSLASSYNEQFF. CDR3 nucleotides: TGTGCCAGCAGGAGTCTAGCGAGCTCCTACAATGAGCAGTTCTTC.